This T cell receptor (beta chain) appears in the sequencing data of a study of OX40 agonist ivuxolimab in advanced cancers. Study-wide context: Three patients responded partially, comprising one with hepatocellular carcinoma and two with cutaneous melanoma.

The table came from immunoSEQ multiplex PCR; TCRdb's copy has only in-frame clones and leaves some out. The data show 45,000 to 55,000 clones, 85% to 95% seen once. The investigators sampled blood at baseline, at cycle 4 day 1, and at cycle 7 day 1. Notes on the study in general: At 0.1 to 3.0 mg/kg, clonal expansion of CD4+ and CD8+ blood T cells had occurred by week 6. Average numbers of expanded clones were greater in CD8+ T cells than in CD4+.

The J segment lost 5 bases and the V segment lost 7 bases, leaving 4 bases of the junction unmatched. Germline assignment: CDR1 SQVTM and CDR2 ANQGSEA. The CDR3 extends over 13 amino acids. Worth noting for this clone: Its antigen is undetermined.

This specimen consisted of CD4+ or CD8+ T cells sorted from blood, obtained in a trial of the OX40 agonist ivuxolimab. This chain uses TRBV29-1 with TRBJ2-2; 10 bases fit TRBD1. The receptor's source is an adult with an advanced solid tumor such as melanoma, head and neck, liver or kidney cancer. CDR3 sequence reads: CSGGQGVTGELFF. Written as DNA, the CDR3 is TGCAGCGGCGGACAGGGGGTTACCGGGGAGCTGTTTTTT.